This is a list of T cell receptor beta chains from one sample in a study of T cell changes during pregnancy in multiple sclerosis. Profiling relied on immunoSEQ multiplex PCR, and the TCRdb table lists in-frame clones only, not all of them. The sample comprises roughly 40,000 clones, 90% to 95% of which are singletons, and 7.8% rests with the top ten. Material: CD8+ T cells from peripheral blood mononuclear cells, obtained before pregnancy. These receptors were taken from a female donor with multiple sclerosis, enrolled in a pregnancy study. The CDR3 runs from the conserved cysteine through the conserved F or W. D genes are given only for firm matches. Clone size, where shown, is once, few, many, or a class for clones that have expanded.

V,J,size,D,CDR3,DNA
TRBV6-6,TRBJ2-1,NA,NA,CASRTGVRQFF,TGTGCCAGCAGGACGGGAGTGAGGCAGTTCTTC
TRBV27,TRBJ2-7,NA,TRBD1,CASTNTGALYEQYF,TGTGCCAGCACCAATACAGGGGCCCTCTACGAGCAGTACTTC
TRBV7-9,TRBJ2-7,NA,NA,CASSSRTSVSYEQYF,TGTGCCAGCAGCTCACGGACATCTGTCTCCTACGAGCAGTACTTC
TRBV9,TRBJ2-3,NA,NA,CASSVEARVTPLGTQYF,TGTGCCAGCAGCGTAGAGGCCAGGGTCACCCCTTTAGGTACGCAGTATTTT
TRBV6-1,TRBJ2-3,NA,NA,CASTISHYTDTQYF,TGTGCCAGCACAATCTCCCACTACACAGATACGCAGTATTTT
TRBV7-2,TRBJ2-7,once,NA,CASSLDVASYEQYF,TGTGCCAGCAGCTTAGACGTGGCCTCTTACGAGCAGTACTTC
TRBV4-2,TRBJ1-1,NA,NA,CASSQGIGQGQTSNTEAFF,TGTGCCAGCAGCCAAGGTATAGGGCAGGGCCAGACATCGAACACTGAAGCTTTCTTT
TRBV28,TRBJ2-2,NA,NA,CASSLEGGELFF,TGTGCCAGCAGTTTGGAGGGCGGGGAGCTGTTTTTT
TRBV27,TRBJ2-1,once,TRBD2,CASSTLLAGSYNEQFF,TGTGCCAGCAGTACCCTACTAGCGGGGTCCTACAATGAGCAGTTCTTC
TRBV2,TRBJ2-3,NA,NA,CASRRGGEGTDTQYF,TGTGCCAGCAGGAGGGGGGGAGAAGGGACAGATACGCAGTATTTT
TRBV28,TRBJ2-3,NA,NA,CASSLSSIPGTDTQYF,TGTGCCAGCAGTTTAAGCTCGATCCCCGGCACAGATACGCAGTATTTT
TRBV7-9,TRBJ2-7,NA,TRBD1,CASSSTGGSYEQYF,TGTGCCAGCAGCTCGACAGGGGGCAGCTACGAGCAGTACTTC
TRBV14,TRBJ2-3,NA,NA,CASSQVWSSYTDTQYF,TGTGCCAGCAGCCAAGTGTGGAGTAGCTACACAGATACGCAGTATTTT
TRBV5-4,TRBJ2-1,NA,NA,CASSLNGRGDNEQFF,TGTGCCAGCAGCTTGAACGGGAGAGGAGACAATGAGCAGTTCTTC
TRBV7-9,TRBJ2-3,NA,NA,CASSLQGDTQYF,TGTGCCAGCAGCCTCCAGGGAGATACGCAGTATTTT
TRBV2,TRBJ1-1,few,NA,CASSEVEGLEENTEAFF,TGTGCCAGCAGTGAGGTGGAAGGACTGGAGGAGAACACTGAAGCTTTCTTT
TRBV27,TRBJ2-1,NA,TRBD2,CASSFLPGLAGNLNEQFF,TGTGCCAGCAGTTTTCTTCCGGGACTAGCGGGAAATCTGAATGAGCAGTTCTTC